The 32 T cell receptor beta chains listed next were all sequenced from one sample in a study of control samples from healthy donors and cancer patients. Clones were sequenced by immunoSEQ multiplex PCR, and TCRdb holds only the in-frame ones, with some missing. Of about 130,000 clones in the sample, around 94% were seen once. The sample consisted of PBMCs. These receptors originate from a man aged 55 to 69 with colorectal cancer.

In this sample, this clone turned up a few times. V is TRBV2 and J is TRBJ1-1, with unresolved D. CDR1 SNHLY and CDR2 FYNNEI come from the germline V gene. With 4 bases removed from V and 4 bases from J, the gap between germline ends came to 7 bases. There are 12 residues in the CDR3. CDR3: CASSVRPTEAFF. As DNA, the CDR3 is TGTGCCAGCAGTGTCCGGCCCACTGAAGCTTTCTTT.

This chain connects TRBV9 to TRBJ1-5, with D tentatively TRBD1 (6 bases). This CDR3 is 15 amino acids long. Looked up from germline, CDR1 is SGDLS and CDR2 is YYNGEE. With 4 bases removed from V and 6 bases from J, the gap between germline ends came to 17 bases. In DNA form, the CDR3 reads TGTGCCAGCAGCCCCCTGGGGGGGGCGGGTCAGCCCCAGCATTTT. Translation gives CASSPLGGAGQPQHF.

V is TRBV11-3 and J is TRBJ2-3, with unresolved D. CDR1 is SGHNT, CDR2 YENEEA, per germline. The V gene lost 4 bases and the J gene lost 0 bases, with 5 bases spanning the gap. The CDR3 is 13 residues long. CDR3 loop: CASSSESTDTQYF. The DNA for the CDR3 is TGTGCCAGCAGCTCAGAGAGCACAGATACGCAGTATTTT.

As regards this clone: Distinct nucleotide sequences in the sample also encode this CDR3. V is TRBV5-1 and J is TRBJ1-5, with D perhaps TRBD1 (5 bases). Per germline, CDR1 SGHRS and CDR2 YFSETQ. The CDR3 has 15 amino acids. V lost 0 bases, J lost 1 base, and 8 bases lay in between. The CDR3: CASSLGGASNQPQHF. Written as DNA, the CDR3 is TGCGCCAGCAGCTTGGGGGGCGCGAGCAATCAGCCCCAGCATTTT.

The DNA for the CDR3 is TGTGCCAGCAGTTACTCGCGACATATGAACACTGAAGCTTTCTTT. Amino acids: CASSYSRHMNTEAFF. The chain combines TRBV6-5 with TRBJ1-1; D not certain. Germline CDR1 is MNHEY and CDR2 is SVGAGI. The CDR3 is made up of 15 amino acids. The V end was cut by 0 bases, the J end by 0 bases, with 8 bases between.

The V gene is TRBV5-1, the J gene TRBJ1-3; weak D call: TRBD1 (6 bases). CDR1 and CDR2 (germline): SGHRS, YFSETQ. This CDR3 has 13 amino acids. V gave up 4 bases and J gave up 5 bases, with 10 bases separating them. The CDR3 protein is CASSGDNRNTIYF. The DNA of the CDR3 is TGCGCCAGCAGCGGGGACAACCGAAACACCATATATTTT.

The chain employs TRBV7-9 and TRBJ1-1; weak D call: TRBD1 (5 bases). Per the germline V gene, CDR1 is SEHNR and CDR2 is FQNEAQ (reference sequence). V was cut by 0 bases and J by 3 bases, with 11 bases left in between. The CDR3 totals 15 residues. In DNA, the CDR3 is TGTGCCAGCAGCTTAGCGCGTTTGGGGGACACTGAAGCTTTCTTT. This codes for CASSLARLGDTEAFF.

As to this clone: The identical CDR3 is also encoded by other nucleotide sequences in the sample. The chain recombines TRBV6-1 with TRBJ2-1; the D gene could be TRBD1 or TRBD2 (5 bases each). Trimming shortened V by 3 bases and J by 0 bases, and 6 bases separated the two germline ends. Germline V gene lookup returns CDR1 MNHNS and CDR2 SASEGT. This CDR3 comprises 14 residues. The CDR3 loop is CASSEGTSYNEQFF. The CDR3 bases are TGTGCCAGCAGTGAGGGGACCTCCTACAATGAGCAGTTCTTC.

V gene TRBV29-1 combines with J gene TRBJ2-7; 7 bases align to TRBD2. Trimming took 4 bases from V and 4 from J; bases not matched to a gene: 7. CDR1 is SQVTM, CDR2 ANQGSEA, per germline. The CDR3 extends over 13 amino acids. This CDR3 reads CSVGNGEGYEQYF. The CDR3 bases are TGCAGCGTTGGAAATGGGGAGGGGTACGAGCAGTACTTC.

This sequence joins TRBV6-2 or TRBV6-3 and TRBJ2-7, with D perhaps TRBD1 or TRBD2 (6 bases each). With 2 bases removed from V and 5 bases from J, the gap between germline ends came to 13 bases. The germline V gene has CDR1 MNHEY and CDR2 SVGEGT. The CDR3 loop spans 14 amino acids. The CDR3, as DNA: TGTGCCAGCAGTTACCCCCGGGGGCGCGACGAGCAGTACTTC. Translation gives CASSYPRGRDEQYF.

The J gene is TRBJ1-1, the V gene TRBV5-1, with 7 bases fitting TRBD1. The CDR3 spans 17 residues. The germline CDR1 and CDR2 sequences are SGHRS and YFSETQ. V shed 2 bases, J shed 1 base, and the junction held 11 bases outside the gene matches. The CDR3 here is CASSFRQRRQGNTEAFF. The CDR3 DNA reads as TGCGCCAGCAGCTTTAGGCAGAGAAGACAGGGGAACACTGAAGCTTTCTTT.

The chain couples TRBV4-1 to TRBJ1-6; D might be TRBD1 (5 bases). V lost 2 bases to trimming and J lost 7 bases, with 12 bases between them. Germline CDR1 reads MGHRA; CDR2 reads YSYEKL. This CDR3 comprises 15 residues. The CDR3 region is CASSQRGAPNSPLHF. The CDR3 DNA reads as TGCGCCAGCAGCCAAAGAGGGGCCCCGAATTCACCCCTCCACTTT.

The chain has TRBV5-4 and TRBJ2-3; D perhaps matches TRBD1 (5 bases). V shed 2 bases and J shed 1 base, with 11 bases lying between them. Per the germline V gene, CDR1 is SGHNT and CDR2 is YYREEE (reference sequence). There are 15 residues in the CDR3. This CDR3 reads CASSFQGAGTDTQYF. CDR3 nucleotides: TGTGCCAGCAGCTTCCAGGGTGCGGGCACAGATACGCAGTATTTT. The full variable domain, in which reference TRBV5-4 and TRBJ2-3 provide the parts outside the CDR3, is ETGVTQSPTHLIKTRGQQVTLRCSSQSGHNTVSWYQQALGQGPQFIFQYYREEENGRGNFPPRFSGLQFPNYSSELNVNALELDDSALYLCASSFQGAGTDTQYFGPGTRLTVL.

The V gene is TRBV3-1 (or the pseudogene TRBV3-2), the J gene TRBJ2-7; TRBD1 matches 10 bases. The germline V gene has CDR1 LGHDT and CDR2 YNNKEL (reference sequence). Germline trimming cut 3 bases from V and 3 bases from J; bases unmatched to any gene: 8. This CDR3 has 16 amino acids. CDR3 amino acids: CASSQPLDRGYYEQYF. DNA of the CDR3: TGTGCCAGCAGCCAGCCTCTGGACAGGGGGTACTACGAGCAGTACTTC.

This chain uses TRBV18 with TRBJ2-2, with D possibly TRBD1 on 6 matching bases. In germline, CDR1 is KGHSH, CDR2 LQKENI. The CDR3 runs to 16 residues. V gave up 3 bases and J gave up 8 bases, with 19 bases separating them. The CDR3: CASSPGPLQGGGELFF. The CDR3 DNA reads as TGTGCCAGCTCACCGGGGCCTTTACAGGGTGGAGGGGAGCTGTTTTTT.

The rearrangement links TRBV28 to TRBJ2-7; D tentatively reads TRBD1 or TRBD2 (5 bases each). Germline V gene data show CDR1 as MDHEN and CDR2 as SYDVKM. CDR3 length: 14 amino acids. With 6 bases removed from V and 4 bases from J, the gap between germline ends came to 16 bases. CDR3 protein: CASSPPRDPYEQYF. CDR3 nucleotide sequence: TGTGCCAGCAGCCCTCCCCGGGACCCATACGAGCAGTACTTC.

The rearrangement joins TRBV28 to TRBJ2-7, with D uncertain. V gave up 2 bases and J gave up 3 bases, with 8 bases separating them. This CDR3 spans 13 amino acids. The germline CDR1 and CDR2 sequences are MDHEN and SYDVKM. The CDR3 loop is CASSLQSYYEQYF. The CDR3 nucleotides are TGTGCCAGCAGTTTACAGAGCTACTACGAGCAGTACTTC.

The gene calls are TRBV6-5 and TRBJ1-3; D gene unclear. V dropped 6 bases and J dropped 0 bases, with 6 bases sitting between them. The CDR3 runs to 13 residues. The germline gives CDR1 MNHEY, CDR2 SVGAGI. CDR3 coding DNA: TGTGCCAGCAGGACGTACTCTGGAAACACCATATATTTT. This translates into CASRTYSGNTIYF.

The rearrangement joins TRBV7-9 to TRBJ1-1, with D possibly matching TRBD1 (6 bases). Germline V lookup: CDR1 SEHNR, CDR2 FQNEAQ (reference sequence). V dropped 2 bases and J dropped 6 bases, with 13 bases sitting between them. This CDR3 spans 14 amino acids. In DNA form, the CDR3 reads TGTGCCAGCAGCTTAAGTGAAGGGGGGCCTGAAGCTTTCTTT. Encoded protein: CASSLSEGGPEAFF. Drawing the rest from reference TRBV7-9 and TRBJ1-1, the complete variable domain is DTGVSQNPRHKITKRGQNVTFRCDPISEHNRLYWYRQTLGQGPEFLTYFQNEAQLEKSRLLSDRFSAERPKGSFSTLEIQRTEQGDSAMYLCASSLSEGGPEAFFGQGTRLTVV.

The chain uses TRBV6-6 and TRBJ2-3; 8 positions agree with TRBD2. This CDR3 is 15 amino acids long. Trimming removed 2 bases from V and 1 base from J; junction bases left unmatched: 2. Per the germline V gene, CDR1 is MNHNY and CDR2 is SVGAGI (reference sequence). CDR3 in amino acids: CASSYPGRGTDTQYF. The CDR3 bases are TGTGCCAGCAGTTACCCCGGGAGGGGCACAGATACGCAGTATTTT.

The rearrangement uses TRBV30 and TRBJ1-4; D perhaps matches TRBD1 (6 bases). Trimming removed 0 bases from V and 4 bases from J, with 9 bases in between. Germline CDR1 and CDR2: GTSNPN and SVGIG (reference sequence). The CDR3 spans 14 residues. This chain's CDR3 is CAWSVGGGNEKLFF. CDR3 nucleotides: TGTGCCTGGAGTGTTGGAGGGGGTAATGAAAAACTGTTTTTT. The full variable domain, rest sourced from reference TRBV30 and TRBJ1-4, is SQTIHQWPATLVQPVGSPLSLECTVEGTSNPNLYWYRQAAGRGLQLLFYSVGIGQISSEVPQNLSASRPQDRQFILSSKKLLLSDSGFYLCAWSVGGGNEKLFFGSGTQLSVL.

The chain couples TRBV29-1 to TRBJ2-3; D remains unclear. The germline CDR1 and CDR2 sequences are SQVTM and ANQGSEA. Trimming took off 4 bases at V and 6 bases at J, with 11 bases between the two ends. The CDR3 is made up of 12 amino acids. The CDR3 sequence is CSVVRKGDTQYF. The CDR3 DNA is TGCAGCGTTGTCCGTAAGGGTGATACGCAGTATTTT.

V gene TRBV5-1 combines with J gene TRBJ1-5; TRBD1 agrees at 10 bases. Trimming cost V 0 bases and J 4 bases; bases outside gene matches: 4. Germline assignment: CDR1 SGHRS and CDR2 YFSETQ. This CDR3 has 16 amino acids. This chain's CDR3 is CASSLGEGQGNQPQHF. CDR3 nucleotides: TGCGCCAGCAGCTTGGGTGAGGGACAGGGGAATCAGCCCCAGCATTTT.

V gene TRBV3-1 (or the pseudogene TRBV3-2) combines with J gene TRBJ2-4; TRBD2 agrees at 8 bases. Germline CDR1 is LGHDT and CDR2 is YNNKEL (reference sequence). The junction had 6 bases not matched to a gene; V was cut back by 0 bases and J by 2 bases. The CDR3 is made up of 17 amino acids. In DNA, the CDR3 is TGTGCCAGCAGCCAAGAGTCAGCGGGGGAGACCAAAAACATTCAGTACTTC. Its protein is CASSQESAGETKNIQYF.

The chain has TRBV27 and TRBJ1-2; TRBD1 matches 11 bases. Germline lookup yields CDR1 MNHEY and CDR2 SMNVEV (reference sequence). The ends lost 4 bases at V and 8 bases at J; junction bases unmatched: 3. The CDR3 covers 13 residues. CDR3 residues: CASSSDRGRGYTF. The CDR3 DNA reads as TGTGCCAGCAGTTCGGACAGGGGGCGAGGCTACACCTTC.

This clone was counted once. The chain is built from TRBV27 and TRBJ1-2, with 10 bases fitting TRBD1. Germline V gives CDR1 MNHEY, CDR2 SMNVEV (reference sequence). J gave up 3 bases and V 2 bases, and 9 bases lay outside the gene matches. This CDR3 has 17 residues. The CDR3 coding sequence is TGTGCCAGCAGTTTACGGAGACAGGGGGCCCTGGACTATGGCTACACCTTC. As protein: CASSLRRQGALDYGYTF.

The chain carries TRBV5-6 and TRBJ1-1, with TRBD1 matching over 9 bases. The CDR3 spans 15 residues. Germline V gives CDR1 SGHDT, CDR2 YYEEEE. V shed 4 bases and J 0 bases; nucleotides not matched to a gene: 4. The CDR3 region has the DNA TGTGCCAGCAGCCGGGACAGGGTTATGAACACTGAAGCTTTCTTT. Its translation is CASSRDRVMNTEAFF.

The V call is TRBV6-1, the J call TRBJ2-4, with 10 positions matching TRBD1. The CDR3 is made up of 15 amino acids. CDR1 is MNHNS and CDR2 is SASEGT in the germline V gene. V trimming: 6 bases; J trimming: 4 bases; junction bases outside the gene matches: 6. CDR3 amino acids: CASRTGTGDKNIQYF. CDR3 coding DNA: TGTGCCAGCAGAACCGGGACAGGGGATAAAAACATTCAGTACTTC.

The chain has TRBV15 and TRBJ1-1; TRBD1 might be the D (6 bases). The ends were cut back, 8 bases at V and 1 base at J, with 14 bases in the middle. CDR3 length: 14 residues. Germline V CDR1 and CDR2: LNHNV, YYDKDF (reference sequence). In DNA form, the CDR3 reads TGTGCCACCGCCCAGGGGCCGGGGAACACTGAAGCTTTCTTT. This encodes CATAQGPGNTEAFF.

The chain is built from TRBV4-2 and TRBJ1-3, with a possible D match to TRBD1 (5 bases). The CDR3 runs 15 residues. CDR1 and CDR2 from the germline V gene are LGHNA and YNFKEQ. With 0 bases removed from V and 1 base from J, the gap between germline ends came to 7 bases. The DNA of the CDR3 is TGTGCCAGCAGCCAAGATAAGGGGTCTGGAAACACCATATATTTT. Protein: CASSQDKGSGNTIYF.

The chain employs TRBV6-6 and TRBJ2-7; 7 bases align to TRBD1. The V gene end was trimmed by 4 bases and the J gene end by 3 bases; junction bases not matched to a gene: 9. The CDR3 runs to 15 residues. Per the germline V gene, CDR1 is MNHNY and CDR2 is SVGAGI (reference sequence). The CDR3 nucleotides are TGTGCCAGCAGTTCGCCCGGGACAGCCGACTACGAGCAGTACTTC. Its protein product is CASSSPGTADYEQYF.

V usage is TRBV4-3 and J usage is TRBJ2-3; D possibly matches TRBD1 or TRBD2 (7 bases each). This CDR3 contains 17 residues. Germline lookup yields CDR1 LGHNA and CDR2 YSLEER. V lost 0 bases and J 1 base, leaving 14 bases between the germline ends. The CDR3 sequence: CASSQDPGGEGTDTQYF. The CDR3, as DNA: TGCGCCAGCAGCCAAGATCCAGGGGGGGAGGGCACAGATACGCAGTATTTT.